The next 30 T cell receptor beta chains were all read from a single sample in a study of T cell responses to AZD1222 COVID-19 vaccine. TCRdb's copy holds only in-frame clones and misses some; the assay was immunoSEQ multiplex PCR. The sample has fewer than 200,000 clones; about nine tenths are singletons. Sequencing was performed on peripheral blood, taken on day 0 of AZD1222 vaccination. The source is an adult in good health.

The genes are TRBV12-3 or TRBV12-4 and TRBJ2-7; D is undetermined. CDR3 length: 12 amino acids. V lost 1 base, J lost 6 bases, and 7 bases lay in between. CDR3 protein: CASSLGVGEQYF. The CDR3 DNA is TGTGCCAGCAGTTTAGGGGTAGGCGAGCAGTACTTC.

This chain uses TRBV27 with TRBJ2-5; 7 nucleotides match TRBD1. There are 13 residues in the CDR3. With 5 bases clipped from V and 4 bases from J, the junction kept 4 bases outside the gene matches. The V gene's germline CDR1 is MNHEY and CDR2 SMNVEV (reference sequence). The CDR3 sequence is CASSRQGRETQYF. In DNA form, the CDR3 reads TGTGCCAGCAGTCGACAGGGACGAGAGACCCAGTACTTC.

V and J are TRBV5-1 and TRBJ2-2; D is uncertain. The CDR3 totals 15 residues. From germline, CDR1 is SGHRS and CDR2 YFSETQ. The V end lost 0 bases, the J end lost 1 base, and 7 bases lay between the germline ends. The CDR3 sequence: CASSLAGVNTGELFF. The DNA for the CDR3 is TGCGCCAGCAGCTTGGCAGGCGTGAACACCGGGGAGCTGTTTTTT. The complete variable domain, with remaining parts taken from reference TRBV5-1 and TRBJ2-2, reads KAGVTQTPRYLIKTRGQQVTLSCSPISGHRSVSWYQQTPGQGLQFLFEYFSETQRNKGNFPGRFSGRQFSNSRSEMNVSTLELGDSALYLCASSLAGVNTGELFFGEGSRLTVL.

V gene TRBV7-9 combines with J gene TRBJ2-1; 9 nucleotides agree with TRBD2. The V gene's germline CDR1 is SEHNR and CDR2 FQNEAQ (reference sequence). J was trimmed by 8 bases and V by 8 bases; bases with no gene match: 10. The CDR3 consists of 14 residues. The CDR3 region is CASQVAGVLDEQFF. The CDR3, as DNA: TGTGCCAGCCAGGTAGCGGGAGTTCTAGATGAGCAGTTCTTC. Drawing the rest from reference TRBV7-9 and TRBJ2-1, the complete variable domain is DTGVSQNPRHKITKRGQNVTFRCDPISEHNRLYWYRQTLGQGPEFLTYFQNEAQLEKSRLLSDRFSAERPKGSFSTLEIQRTEQGDSAMYLCASQVAGVLDEQFFGPGTRLTVL.

For the CDR3, the DNA is TGTGCCAGCAGTCTCCTAGGGGGGGCCTCGGGGGCCAACGTCCTGACTTTC. This translates into CASSLLGGASGANVLTF. The chain recombines TRBV6-6 with TRBJ2-6; perhaps TRBD2 as D (7 bases). Looked up from germline, CDR1 is MNHNY and CDR2 is SVGAGI (reference sequence). This CDR3 region has 17 residues. The germline V and J ends were trimmed by 5 bases and 4 bases, with 18 bases remaining between them.

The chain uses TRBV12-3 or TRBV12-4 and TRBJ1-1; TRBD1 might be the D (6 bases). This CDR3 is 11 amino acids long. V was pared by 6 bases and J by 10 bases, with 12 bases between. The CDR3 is CASRAGTRAFF. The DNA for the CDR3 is TGTGCCAGCAGGGCCGGGACAAGAGCTTTCTTT.

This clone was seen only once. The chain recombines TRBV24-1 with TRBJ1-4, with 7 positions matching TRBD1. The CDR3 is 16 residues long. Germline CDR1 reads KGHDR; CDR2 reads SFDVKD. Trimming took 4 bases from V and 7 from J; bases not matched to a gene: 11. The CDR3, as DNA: TGTGCCACCAGTGACGCCCAGACAGGGTTCGGTGAAAAACTGTTTTTT. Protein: CATSDAQTGFGEKLFF.

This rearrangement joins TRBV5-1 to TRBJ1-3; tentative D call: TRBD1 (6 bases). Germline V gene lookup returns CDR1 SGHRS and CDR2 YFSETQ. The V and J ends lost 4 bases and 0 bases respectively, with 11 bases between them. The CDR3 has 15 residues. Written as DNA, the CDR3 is TGCGCCAGCAGCGCACAGGGAAGCTCTGGAAACACCATATATTTT. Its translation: CASSAQGSSGNTIYF.

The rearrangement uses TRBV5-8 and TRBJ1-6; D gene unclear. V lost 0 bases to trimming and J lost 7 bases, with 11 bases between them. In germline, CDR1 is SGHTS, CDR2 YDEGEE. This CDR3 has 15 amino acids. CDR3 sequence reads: CASSLELGHNSPLHF. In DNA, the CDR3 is TGTGCCAGCAGCTTGGAACTAGGTCACAATTCACCCCTCCACTTT.

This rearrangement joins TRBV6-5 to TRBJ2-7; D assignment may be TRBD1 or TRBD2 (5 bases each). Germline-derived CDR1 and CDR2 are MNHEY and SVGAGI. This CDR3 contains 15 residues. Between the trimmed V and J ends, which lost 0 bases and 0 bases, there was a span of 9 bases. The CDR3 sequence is CASSYSGTSSYEQYF. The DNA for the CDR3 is TGTGCCAGCAGTTACTCTGGGACCAGCTCCTACGAGCAGTACTTC.

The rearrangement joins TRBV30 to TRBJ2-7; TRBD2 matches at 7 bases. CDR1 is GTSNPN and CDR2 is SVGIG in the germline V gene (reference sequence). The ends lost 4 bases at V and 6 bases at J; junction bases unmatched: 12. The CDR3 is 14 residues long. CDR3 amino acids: CAWKKWGGPSEQYF. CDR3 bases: TGTGCCTGGAAGAAATGGGGAGGGCCGAGCGAGCAGTACTTC.

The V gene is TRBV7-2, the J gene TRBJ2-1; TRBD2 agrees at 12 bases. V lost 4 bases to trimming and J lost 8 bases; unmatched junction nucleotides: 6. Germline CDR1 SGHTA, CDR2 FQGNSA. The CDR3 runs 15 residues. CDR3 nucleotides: TGTGCCAGCAGCTCAACTAGCGGGGGGCGAGATGAGCAGTTCTTC. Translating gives CASSSTSGGRDEQFF.

The CDR3 DNA follows: TGTGCCAGTTCCCATAACACTGGAAAAACAGATACGCAGTATTTT. This sequence encodes CASSHNTGKTDTQYF. V and J are TRBV19 and TRBJ2-3, with D unresolved. CDR3 length: 15 residues. Germline values: CDR1 LNHDA, CDR2 SQIVND (reference sequence). Trimming removed 8 bases from V and 3 bases from J, with 18 bases in between.

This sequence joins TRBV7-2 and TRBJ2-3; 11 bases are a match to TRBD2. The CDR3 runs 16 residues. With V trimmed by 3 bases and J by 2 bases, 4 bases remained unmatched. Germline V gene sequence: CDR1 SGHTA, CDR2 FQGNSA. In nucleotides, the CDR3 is TGTGCCAGCAGCTTCATAGCGGGGGGGAACACAGATACGCAGTATTTT. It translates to CASSFIAGGNTDTQYF.

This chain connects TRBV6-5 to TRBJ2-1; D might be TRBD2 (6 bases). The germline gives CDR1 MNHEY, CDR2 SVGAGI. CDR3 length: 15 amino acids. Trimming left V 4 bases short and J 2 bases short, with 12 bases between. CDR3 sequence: CASSSPGEAYNEQFF. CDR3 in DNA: TGTGCCAGCAGTTCCCCCGGGGAGGCCTACAATGAGCAGTTCTTC.

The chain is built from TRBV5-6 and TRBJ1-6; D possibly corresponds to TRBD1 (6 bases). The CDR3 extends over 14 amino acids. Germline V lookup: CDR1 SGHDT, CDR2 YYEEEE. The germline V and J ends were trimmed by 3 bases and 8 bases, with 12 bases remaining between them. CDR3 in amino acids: CASSSQGRHSPLHF. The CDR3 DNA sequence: TGTGCCAGCAGCTCGCAGGGGAGGCATTCACCCCTCCACTTT.

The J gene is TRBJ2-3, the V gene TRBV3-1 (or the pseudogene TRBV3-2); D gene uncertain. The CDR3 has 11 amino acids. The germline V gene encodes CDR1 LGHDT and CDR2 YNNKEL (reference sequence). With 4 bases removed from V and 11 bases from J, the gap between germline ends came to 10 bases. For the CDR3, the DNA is TGTGCCAGCAGCCTTATAACGGAGCAGTATTTT. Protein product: CASSLITEQYF.

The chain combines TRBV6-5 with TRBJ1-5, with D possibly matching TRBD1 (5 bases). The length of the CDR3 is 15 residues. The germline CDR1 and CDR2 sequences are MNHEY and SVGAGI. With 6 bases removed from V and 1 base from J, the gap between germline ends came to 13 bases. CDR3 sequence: CASSQGLASNQPQHF. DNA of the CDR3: TGTGCCAGCAGCCAGGGTCTAGCAAGCAATCAGCCCCAGCATTTT.

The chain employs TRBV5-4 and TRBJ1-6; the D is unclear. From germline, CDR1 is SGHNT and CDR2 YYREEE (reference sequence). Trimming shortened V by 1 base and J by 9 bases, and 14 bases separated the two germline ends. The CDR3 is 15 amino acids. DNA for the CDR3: TGTGCCAGCAGCTTGTTAGGGAAAACCGGTTCACCCCTCCACTTT. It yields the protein CASSLLGKTGSPLHF.

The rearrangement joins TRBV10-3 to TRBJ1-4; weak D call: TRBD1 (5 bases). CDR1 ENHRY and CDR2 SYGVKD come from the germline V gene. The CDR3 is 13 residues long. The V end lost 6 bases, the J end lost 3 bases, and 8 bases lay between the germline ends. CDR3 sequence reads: CAIRDTSNEKLFF. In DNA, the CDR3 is TGTGCCATCAGGGACACCTCTAATGAAAAACTGTTTTTT.

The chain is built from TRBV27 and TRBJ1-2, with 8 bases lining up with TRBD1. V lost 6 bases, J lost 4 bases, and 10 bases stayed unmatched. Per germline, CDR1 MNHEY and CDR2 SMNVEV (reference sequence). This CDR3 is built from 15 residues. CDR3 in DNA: TGTGCCAGCAGACTACAGGGGGGAAACTTCTATGGCTACACCTTC. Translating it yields CASRLQGGNFYGYTF.

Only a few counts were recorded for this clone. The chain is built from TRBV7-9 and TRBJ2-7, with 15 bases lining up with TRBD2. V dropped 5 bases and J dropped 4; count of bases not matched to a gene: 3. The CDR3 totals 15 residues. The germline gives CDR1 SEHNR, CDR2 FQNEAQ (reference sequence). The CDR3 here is CASSPGTSGGYEQYF. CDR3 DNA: TGTGCCAGCAGCCCAGGGACTAGCGGGGGGTACGAGCAGTACTTC.

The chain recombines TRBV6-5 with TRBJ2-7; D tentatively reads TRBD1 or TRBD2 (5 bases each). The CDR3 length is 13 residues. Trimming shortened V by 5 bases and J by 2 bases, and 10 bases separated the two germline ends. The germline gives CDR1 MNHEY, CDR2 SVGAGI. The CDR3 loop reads CASSRTGPYEQYF. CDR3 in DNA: TGTGCCAGCAGTCGAACGGGGCCCTACGAGCAGTACTTC.

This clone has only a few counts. DNA for the CDR3: TGTGCCAGCAGCCAACAGGGGGCTGGGGGCTACACCTTC. This sequence encodes CASSQQGAGGYTF. The genes are TRBV12-3 or TRBV12-4 and TRBJ1-2; 9 bases match TRBD1. The CDR3 is 13 residues long. V lost 6 bases, J lost 8 bases, and 7 bases stayed unmatched.

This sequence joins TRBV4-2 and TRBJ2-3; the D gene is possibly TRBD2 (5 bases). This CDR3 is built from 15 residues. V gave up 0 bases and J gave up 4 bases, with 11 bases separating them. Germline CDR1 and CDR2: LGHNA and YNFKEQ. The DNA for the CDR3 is TGTGCCAGCAGCCAAGAGGACGGGGTTTCAGATACGCAGTATTTT. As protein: CASSQEDGVSDTQYF.

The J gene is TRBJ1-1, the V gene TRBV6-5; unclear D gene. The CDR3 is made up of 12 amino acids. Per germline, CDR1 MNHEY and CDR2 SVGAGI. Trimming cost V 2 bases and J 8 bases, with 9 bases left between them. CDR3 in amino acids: CASSYPPAEAFF. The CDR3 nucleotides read TGTGCCAGCAGTTACCCCCCGGCAGAAGCTTTCTTT.

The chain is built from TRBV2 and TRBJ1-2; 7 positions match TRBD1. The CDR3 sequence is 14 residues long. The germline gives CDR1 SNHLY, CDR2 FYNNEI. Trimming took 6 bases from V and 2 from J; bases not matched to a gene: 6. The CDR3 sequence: CASRAGTANYGYTF. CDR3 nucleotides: TGTGCCAGCAGGGCCGGGACAGCAAACTATGGCTACACCTTC. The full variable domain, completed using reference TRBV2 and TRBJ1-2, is EPEVTQTPSHQVTQMGQEVILRCVPISNHLYFYWYRQILGQKVEFLVSFYNNEISEKSEIFDDQFSVERPDGSNFTLKIRSTKLEDSAMYFCASRAGTANYGYTFGSGTRLTVV.

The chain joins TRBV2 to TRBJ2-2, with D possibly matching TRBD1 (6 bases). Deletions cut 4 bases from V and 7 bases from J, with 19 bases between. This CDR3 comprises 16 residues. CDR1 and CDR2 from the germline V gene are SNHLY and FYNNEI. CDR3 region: CASSVNRVGRSGELFF. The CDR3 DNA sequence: TGTGCCAGCAGTGTAAACAGGGTGGGGCGGAGCGGGGAGCTGTTTTTT.

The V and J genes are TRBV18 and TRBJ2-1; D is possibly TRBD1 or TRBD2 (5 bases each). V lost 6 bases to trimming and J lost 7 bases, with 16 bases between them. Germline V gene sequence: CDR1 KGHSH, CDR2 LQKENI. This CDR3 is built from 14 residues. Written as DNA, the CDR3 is TGTGCCAGCTCCCCCCTTTGGGGGTGGAATGAGCAGTTCTTC. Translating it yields CASSPLWGWNEQFF.

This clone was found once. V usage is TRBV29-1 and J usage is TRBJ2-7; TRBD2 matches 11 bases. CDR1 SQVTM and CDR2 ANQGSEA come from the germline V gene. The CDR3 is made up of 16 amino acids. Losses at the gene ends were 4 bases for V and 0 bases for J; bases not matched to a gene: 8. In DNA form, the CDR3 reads TGCAGCGTTGTGGCTAGCGGGAGGACCTTCTCCTACGAGCAGTACTTC. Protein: CSVVASGRTFSYEQYF.